The 6 T cell receptor beta chains below all came from one sample that was sequenced in a study of T cell clonotyping in hematopoietic cell transplantation. Indicated time point: recipient sample about 28 days before transplant, after cytoreduction. The data were produced by immunoSEQ multiplex PCR, yet TCRdb's version contains in-frame clones alone and is incomplete. In the table there are 45,000 or so clones, 80% to 85% of which are singletons. This specimen consisted of peripheral blood mononuclear cells, obtained before stem cell transplant. These receptors all come from a man aged 60 to 69 with myelodysplastic syndrome. Some clones in this sample may be carry-over from other donors' samples.

This chain connects TRBV4-3 to TRBJ1-2, with unresolved D. Germline V gene data show CDR1 as LGHNA and CDR2 as YSLEER. With 0 bases removed from V and 4 bases from J, the gap between germline ends came to 18 bases. The CDR3 is 17 amino acids. The CDR3: CASSQEGAVGVPYGYTF. DNA of the CDR3: TGCGCCAGCAGCCAAGAGGGCGCCGTCGGGGTCCCCTATGGCTACACCTTC.

The chain is built from TRBV28 and TRBJ1-5; D remains unclear. Trimming cost V 7 bases and J 3 bases, with 13 bases left between them. CDR1 is MDHEN, CDR2 SYDVKM, per germline. CDR3 size: 14 residues. The CDR3 DNA reads as TGTGCCAGCACCCGTGGGCCGAACAATCAGCCCCAGCATTTT. Translated: CASTRGPNNQPQHF.

The rearrangement uses TRBV5-6 and TRBJ2-1, with 10 nucleotides matching TRBD2. CDR1 and CDR2 from the germline V gene are SGHDT and YYEEEE. CDR3 length equals 17 residues. The V gene end was trimmed by 1 base and the J gene end by 1 base; junction bases not matched to a gene: 5. The CDR3 sequence is CASSLLLAGPSYNEQFF. The CDR3 DNA follows: TGTGCCAGCAGCTTGCTACTAGCGGGGCCTTCCTACAATGAGCAGTTCTTC. Together with reference TRBV5-6 and TRBJ2-1, the CDR3 gives the full variable domain: DAGVTQSPTHLIKTRGQQVTLRCSPKSGHDTVSWYQQALGQGPQFIFQYYEEEERQRGNFPDRFSGHQFPNYSSELNVNALLLGDSALYLCASSLLLAGPSYNEQFFGPGTRLTVL.

The chain carries TRBV1 and TRBJ1-2; the tabulated D call, TRBD1, remains unverified against the DNA. TRBV1 represents a pseudogene. The CDR3 runs to 15 residues. The CDR3 nucleotides read TGCACCAGCAGCCAGGAAGGACAGACCAAAGGGGGCTACACCTTC. Its translation: CTSSQEGQTKGGYTF.

This chain connects TRBV9 to TRBJ1-1; 7 bases agree with TRBD1. J lost 4 bases, V lost 3 bases, and 9 bases had no gene match. This CDR3 comprises 15 residues. The germline gives CDR1 SGDLS, CDR2 YYNGEE. The CDR3 reads CASSAQTGWGTEAFF. DNA for the CDR3: TGTGCCAGCAGCGCCCAGACAGGGTGGGGCACTGAAGCTTTCTTT.

The genes are TRBV28 and TRBJ1-1, with 9 bases that match TRBD1. The CDR3 length is 15 residues. J lost 6 bases, V lost 7 bases, and 12 bases had no gene match. Germline V lookup: CDR1 MDHEN, CDR2 SYDVKM. CDR3 protein: CASNGSGTGQAEAFF. In DNA, the CDR3 is TGTGCCAGCAACGGGTCCGGGACAGGGCAGGCTGAAGCTTTCTTT.